This record concerns one TCR beta chain sequence. Assay: immunoSEQ multiplex PCR; the TCRdb copy retains only in-frame clones and omits some. Of about 82,000 clones listed, approximately 87% are singletons. V shed 4 bases, J shed 10 bases, and the junction held 11 bases outside the gene matches. The germline V gene has CDR1 SGHDT and CDR2 YYEEEE. CDR3 length: 16 amino acids. The data derive from a study of control samples from healthy donors and cancer patients. The chain has TRBV5-6 and TRBJ1-6; 10 nucleotides line up with TRBD1. The origin of this receptor is a man aged 50-59 years in good health. Sequencing was carried out using blood. Here the CDR3 DNA reads TGTGCCAGCAGCCTACCGGGACAGGGGCTGTGGTCACCCCTCCACTTT. Encoded protein: CASSLPGQGLWSPLHF.